This T cell receptor beta chain was identified during a study of CD8+ T cells in alopecia areata. Study summary: Severity scores in treated patients reflected the percentage of scalp affected.

RNA extraction and reverse transcription yielded cDNA as sequencing template. The method was immunoSEQ multiplex PCR; TCRdb's version includes in-frame clones alone and lacks a portion of them. The sample includes roughly 190,000 clones, 55% to 70% of them seen just once. This CDR3 comprises 14 residues. Germline values: CDR1 GTSNPN, CDR2 SVGIG (reference sequence). Trimming left V 2 bases short and J 6 bases short, with 13 bases between. About this clone: No antigen is known for it.

Regarding treatment: oral pan-JAK inhibitor, 5-10 mg twice daily. Study-level findings and limits: On tofacitinib, scalp and blood still held many of the expanded lesional clones.

The source material was CD4+ T cells sorted from blood, sampled at week 4, from a patient treated with tofacitinib. The chain combines TRBV30 with TRBJ2-2, with D hard to call. This clonotype originated in a human donor with alopecia areata. CDR3 protein: CAWSSGYYPGELFF. The CDR3 coding sequence is TGTGCCTGGAGTTCCGGCTATTACCCCGGGGAGCTGTTTTTT.